This T cell receptor (beta chain) was retrieved from a study of a mutant IDH1 vaccine in newly diagnosed glioma. On the study more broadly: Most patients had radiochemotherapy with temozolomide before enrollment; others had one alone. Study observations and caveats: It was over 85% of patients that developed vaccine-induced immune responses. Changes in the top peripheral T cell clonotypes seemingly had no bearing on pseudoprogression.

On this clone: As yet, its antigen is unknown.

Time point defined: baseline, week 1 (first vaccination visit). The treatment denotes: pre-vaccination baseline after standard-of-care therapy. There were new WHO grade 3 or 4 astrocytomas in the donors, and these were IDH1-mutant and ATRX-lost. Clones were sequenced by immunoSEQ multiplex PCR, and TCRdb holds only the in-frame ones, with some missing. Of tens of thousands of clones listed, roughly 92% were seen once; the top ten hold under 9.5%. From germline, CDR1 is MNHEY and CDR2 SMNVEV (reference sequence). The CDR3 consists of 15 residues. The V gene end was trimmed by 3 bases and the J gene end by 4 bases; junction bases not matched to a gene: 6.

This chain joins TRBV27 and TRBJ2-7, with 10 bases aligning to TRBD2. The receptor was derived from a man aged 25-40 years with glioma. The sequenced sample was PBMCs, obtained from a glioma patient treated with radiotherapy, temozolomide or both. The CDR3 DNA reads as TGTGCCAGCAGTTTTTCTAGCGGGAGTTGGTACGAGCAGTACTTC. Translating it yields CASSFSSGSWYEQYF.